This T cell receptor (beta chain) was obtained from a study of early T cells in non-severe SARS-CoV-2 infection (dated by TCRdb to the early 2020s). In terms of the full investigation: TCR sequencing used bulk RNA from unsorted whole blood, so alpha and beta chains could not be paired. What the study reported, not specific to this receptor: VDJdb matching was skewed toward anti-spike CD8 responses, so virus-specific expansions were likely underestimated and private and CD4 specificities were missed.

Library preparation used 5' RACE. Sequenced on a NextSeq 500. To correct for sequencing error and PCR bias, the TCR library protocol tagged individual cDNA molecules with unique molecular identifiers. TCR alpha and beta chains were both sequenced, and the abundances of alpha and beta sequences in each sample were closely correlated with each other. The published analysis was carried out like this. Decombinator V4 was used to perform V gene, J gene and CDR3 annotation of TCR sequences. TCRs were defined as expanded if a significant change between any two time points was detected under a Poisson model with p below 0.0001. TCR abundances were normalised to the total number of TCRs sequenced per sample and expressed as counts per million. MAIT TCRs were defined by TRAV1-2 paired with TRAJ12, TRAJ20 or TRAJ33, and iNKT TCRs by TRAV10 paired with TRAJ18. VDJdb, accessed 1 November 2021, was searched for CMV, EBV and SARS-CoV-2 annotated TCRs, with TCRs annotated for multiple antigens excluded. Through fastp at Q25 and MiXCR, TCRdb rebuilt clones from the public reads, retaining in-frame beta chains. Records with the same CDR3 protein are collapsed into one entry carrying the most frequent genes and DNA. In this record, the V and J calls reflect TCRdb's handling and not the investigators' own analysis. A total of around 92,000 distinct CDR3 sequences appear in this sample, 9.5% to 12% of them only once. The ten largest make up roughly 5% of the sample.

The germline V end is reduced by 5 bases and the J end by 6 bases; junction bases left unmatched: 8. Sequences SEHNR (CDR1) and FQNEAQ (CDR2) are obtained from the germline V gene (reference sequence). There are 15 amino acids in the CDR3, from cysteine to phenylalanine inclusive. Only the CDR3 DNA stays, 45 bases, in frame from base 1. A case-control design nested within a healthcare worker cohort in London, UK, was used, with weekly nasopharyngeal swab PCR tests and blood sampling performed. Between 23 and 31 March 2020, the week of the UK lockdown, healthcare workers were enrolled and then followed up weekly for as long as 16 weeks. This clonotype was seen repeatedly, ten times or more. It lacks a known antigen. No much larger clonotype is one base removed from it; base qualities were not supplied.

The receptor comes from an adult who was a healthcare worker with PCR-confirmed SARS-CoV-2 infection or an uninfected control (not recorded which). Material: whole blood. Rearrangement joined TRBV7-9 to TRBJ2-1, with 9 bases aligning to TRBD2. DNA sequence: TGTGCCAGCAGCCGTAGCGGGAGTTGGGGCAATGAGCAGTTCTTC. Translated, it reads CASSRSGSWGNEQFF.